These T cell receptor beta chains were read from a single sample in a study of CD8+CD57+ T cells in acquired aplastic anemia. TCRdb used MiXCR to reprocess the reads, holding one entry per CDR3 protein. The table records about 190,000 distinct CDR3 sequences, roughly half of them present only once. Sequences were obtained from sorted CD4+, CD8+, or CD8+CD57+ T cells (not recorded which) from PBMCs. Source of these receptors: a human donor in good health, serving as a control. Each CDR3 is given with its conserved first and last residue. A D gene is named only where the DNA matches it firmly. Clone size appears in some rows only: once, few, many, or a class for an expanded clone.

D | J | V | size | CDR3 | DNA
TRBD2 | TRBJ2-1 | TRBV7-2 | few | CASSQSGGVHEQFF | TGTGCCAGCAGCCAGAGCGGGGGGGTCCATGAGCAGTTCTTC
TRBD1 | TRBJ1-5 | TRBV19 | - | CASSSTGMSNQPQHF | TGTGCCAGTAGTTCGACAGGGATGAGCAATCAGCCCCAGCATTTT
TRBD1 | TRBJ1-2 | TRBV19 | many | CASRATGGVAGYTF | TGTGCCAGTAGAGCGACAGGGGGCGTCGCTGGCTACACCTTC
- | TRBJ1-2 | TRBV28 | - | CATRDQSNYGYTF | TGTGCCACCCGCGACCAGTCCAACTATGGCTACACCTTC
TRBD2 | TRBJ2-5 | TRBV20-1 | many | CRALAGGAGAQYF | TGCAGAGCCCTAGCGGGGGGCGCGGGCGCCCAGTACTTC
- | TRBJ2-7 | TRBV29-1 | - | CSVGGTYEQYF | TGCAGCGTTGGGGGGACCTACGAGCAGTACTTC
- | TRBJ2-2 | TRBV2 | - | CASSDDRAAGTGELFF | TGTGCCAGCAGTGATGACAGGGCGGCGGGAACCGGGGAGCTGTTTTTT
- | TRBJ1-5 | TRBV19 | many | CASTLDPYQPQHF | TGTGCCAGTACCCTCGATCCTTATCAGCCCCAGCATTTT
TRBD2 | TRBJ2-3 | TRBV9 | many | CASSVKARGGGDTQYF | TGTGCCAGCAGCGTGAAAGCGCGGGGGGGCGGGGATACGCAGTATTTT
- | TRBJ2-7 | TRBV9 | - | CASSGGAYEQYF | TGTGCCAGCAGCGGGGGCGCCTACGAGCAGTACTTC
- | TRBJ1-6 | TRBV7-2 | many | CASSFGQAVGNSPLHF | TGTGCCAGCAGCTTCGGCCAGGCAGTAGGAAATTCACCCCTCCACTTT
TRBD1 | TRBJ1-2 | TRBV10-3 | - | CAISDRDRGGYTF | TGTGCCATCAGTGACAGGGACAGGGGTGGCTACACCTTC
- | TRBJ1-6 | TRBV20-1 | few | CSVPTGSSPLHF | TGCAGTGTTCCTACAGGCTCCTCACCCCTCCACTTT
- | TRBJ1-4 | TRBV20-1 | many | CSARAEATNEKLFF | TGCAGTGCTAGAGCAGAGGCAACTAATGAAAAACTGTTTTTT
TRBD1 | TRBJ1-5 | TRBV7-2 | - | CASRTQGAFGETQHF | TGTGCCAGCAGGACCCAGGGGGCATTCGGGGAGACCCAGCATTTT
TRBD2 | TRBJ2-1 | TRBV10-1 | - | CASSRGTSGPNEQFF | TGTGCCAGCAGCCGAGGGACTAGCGGGCCCAATGAGCAGTTCTTC
TRBD2 | TRBJ2-3 | TRBV4-1 | - | CASSQERGGRDTQYF | TGCGCCAGCAGCCAAGAGCGGGGGGGCCGAGATACGCAGTATTTT
TRBD1 | TRBJ1-6 | TRBV5-4 | - | CASSLLGTGDSPLHF | TGTGCCAGCAGCTTGTTAGGGACAGGAGATTCACCCCTCCACTTT
- | TRBJ2-2 | TRBV5-6 | many | CASSLGQLANTGELFF | TGTGCCAGCAGCTTAGGACAGCTAGCGAACACCGGGGAGCTGTTTTTT
- | TRBJ1-6 | TRBV9 | few | CASSVDNSPLHF | TGTGCCAGCAGCGTGGATAATTCACCCCTCCACTTT
- | TRBJ2-5 | TRBV20-1 | - | CSAFDPRRETQYF | TGCAGTGCTTTCGACCCAAGACGGGAGACCCAGTACTTC
TRBD2 | TRBJ2-1 | TRBV24-1 | - | CATSDTGTSGGREQFF | TGTGCCACCAGTGATACGGGGACTAGCGGGGGGAGGGAGCAGTTCTTC
- | TRBJ1-1 | TRBV10-3 | few | CAISDQVLRTEAFF | TGTGCCATCAGTGATCAGGTCCTACGGACTGAAGCTTTCTTT
TRBD1 | TRBJ2-7 | TRBV10-2 | - | CASNAGTASYEQYF | TGCGCCAGCAACGCCGGGACAGCCTCCTACGAGCAGTACTTC
- | TRBJ2-2 | TRBV4-3 | - | CASSQDEGGGWTGELFF | TGCGCCAGCAGCCAAGATGAGGGGGGGGGTTGGACCGGGGAGCTGTTTTTT
- | TRBJ1-1 | TRBV20-1 | many | CSALDTTNTEAFF | TGCAGTGCCCTCGACACTACGAACACTGAAGCTTTCTTT
TRBD1 | TRBJ2-7 | TRBV7-9 | - | CASSLPHRTGAYEQYF | TGTGCCAGCAGCTTACCCCACCGGACAGGGGCCTACGAGCAGTACTTC
TRBD1 | TRBJ1-1 | TRBV19 | - | CASTRTGPDTEAFF | TGTGCCAGTACTCGGACAGGGCCCGACACTGAAGCTTTCTTT
- | TRBJ1-6 | TRBV4-2 | many | CASSQDRGLTNSPLHF | TGTGCCAGCAGCCAAGATCGTGGGCTGACTAATTCACCCCTCCACTTT
- | TRBJ2-5 | TRBV7-2 | few | CASSLVGFGETQYF | TGTGCCAGCAGCTTAGTGGGTTTTGGAGAGACCCAGTACTTC
TRBD1 | TRBJ1-2 | TRBV19 | - | CAGSIPGQAYGHTF | TGTGCCGGTAGTATACCAGGACAGGCCTATGGCCACACCTTC
- | TRBJ2-7 | TRBV7-8 | few | CASSALRDTYEQYF | TGTGCCAGCAGCGCGCTCCGGGACACATACGAGCAGTACTTC
TRBD1 | TRBJ1-1 | TRBV9 | - | CASSVAGQHNTEAFF | TGTGCCAGCAGCGTAGCGGGACAGCATAACACTGAAGCTTTCTTT
- | TRBJ1-1 | TRBV20-1 | few | CSARDMNTEAFF | TGCAGTGCTAGGGACATGAACACTGAAGCTTTCTTT
- | TRBJ1-2 | TRBV6-5 | once | CASSYSGPSYGYTF | TGTGCCAGCAGTTACTCCGGGCCGAGCTATGGCTACACCTTC
- | TRBJ2-7 | TRBV19 | - | CASSPLRTASYEQYF | TGTGCCAGTAGTCCTCTCCGGACAGCCTCCTACGAGCAGTACTTC
TRBD1 | TRBJ2-6 | TRBV9 | once | CASSVRVEPRPDHRGGGANVLTF | TGTGCCAGCAGCGTCCGAGTGGAGCCCCGACCAGACCACAGGGGCGGTGGGGCCAACGTCCTGACTTTC
- | TRBJ2-4 | TRBV6-5 | many | CASTGAKNIQYF | TGTGCCAGCACCGGGGCCAAAAACATTCAGTACTTC